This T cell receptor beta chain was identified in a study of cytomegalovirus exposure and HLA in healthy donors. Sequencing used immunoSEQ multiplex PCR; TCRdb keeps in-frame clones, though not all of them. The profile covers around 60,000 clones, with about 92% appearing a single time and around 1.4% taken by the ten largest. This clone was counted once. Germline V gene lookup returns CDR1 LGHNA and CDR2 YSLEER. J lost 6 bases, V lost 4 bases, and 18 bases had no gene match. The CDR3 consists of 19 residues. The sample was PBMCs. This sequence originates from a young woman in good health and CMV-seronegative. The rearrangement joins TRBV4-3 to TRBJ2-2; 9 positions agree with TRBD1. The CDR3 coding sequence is TGCGCCAGCAGCCCTATCCTACCCGCTGGGACAGGGTTTTCCGGGGAGCTGTTTTTT. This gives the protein CASSPILPAGTGFSGELFF.